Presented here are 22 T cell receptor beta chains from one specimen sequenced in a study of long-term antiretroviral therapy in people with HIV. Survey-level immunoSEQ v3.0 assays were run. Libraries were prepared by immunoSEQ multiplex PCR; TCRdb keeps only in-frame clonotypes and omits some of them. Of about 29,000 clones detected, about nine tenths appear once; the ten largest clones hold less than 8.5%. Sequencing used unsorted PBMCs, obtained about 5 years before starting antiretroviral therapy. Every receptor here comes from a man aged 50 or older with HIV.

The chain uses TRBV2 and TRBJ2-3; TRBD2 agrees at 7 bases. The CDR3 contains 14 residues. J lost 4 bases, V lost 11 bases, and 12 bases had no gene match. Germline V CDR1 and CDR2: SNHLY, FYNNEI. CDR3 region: CAPTGGSTPDTQYF. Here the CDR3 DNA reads TGTGCCCCCACGGGCGGGAGTACCCCAGATACGCAGTATTTT.

The CDR3 is CASSKKNLCLAGNEQFF. In nucleotides, the CDR3 is TGTGCCAGCAGCAAAAAAAACTTATGCCTGGCGGGCAATGAGCAGTTCTTC. The chain combines TRBV21-1 with TRBJ2-1; the D call of TRBD2 is as the table states it, not checked on the DNA. TRBV21-1 is annotated as a pseudogene. The CDR3 runs to 17 residues.

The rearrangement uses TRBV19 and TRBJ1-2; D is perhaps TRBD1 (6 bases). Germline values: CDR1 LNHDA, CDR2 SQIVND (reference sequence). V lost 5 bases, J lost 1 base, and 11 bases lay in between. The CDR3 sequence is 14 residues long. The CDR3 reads CASSPRTDNYGYTF. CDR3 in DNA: TGTGCCAGTAGTCCCCGGACAGATAACTATGGCTACACCTTC.

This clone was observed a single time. The CDR3 protein is CAISESGRPIYGYTF. The DNA of the CDR3 is TGTGCCATCAGTGAGTCTGGCAGACCCATCTATGGCTACACCTTC. This rearrangement joins TRBV10-3 to TRBJ1-2; D is unclear. Germline CDR1 and CDR2: ENHRY and SYGVKD. V lost 0 bases and J 4 bases, leaving 12 bases between the germline ends. The length of the CDR3 is 15 residues.

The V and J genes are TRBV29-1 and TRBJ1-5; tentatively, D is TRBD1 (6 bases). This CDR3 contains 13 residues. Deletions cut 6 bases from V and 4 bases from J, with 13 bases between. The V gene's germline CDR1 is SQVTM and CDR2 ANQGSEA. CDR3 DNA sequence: TGCAGCGTGTCTATAGGGGGAAATCAGCCCCAGCATTTT. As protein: CSVSIGGNQPQHF. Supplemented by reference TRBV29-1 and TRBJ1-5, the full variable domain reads SAVISQKPSRDICQRGTSLTIQCQVDSQVTMMFWYRQQPGQSLTLIATANQGSEATYESGFVIDKFPISRPNLTFSTLTVSNMSPEDSSIYLCSVSIGGNQPQHFGDGTRLSIL.

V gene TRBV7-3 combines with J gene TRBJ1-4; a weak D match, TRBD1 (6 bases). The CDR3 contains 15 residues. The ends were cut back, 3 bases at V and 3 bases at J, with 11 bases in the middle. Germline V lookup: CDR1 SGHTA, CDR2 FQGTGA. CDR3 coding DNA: TGTGCCAGCAGCTTCGGACAGAAACCTAATGAAAAACTGTTTTTT. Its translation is CASSFGQKPNEKLFF.

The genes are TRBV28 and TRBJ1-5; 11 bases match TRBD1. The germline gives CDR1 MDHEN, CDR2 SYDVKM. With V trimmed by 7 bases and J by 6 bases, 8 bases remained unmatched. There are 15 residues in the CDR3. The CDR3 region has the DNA TGTGCCAGCACTCCCGGACAGGGGGCCGGTCAGCCCCAGCATTTT. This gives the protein CASTPGQGAGQPQHF.

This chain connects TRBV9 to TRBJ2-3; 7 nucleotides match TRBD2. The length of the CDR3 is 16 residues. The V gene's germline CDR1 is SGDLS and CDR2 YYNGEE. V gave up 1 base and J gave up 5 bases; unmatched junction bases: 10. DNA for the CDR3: TGTGCCAGCAGCGTATTAAGCGGGGCGTTTGGAGATACGCAGTATTTT. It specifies CASSVLSGAFGDTQYF.

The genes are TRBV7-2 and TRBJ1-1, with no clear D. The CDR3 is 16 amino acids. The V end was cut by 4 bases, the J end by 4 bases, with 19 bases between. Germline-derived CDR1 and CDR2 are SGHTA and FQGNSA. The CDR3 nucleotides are TGTGCCAGCAGCTATAGGTACGGAATTCTTCGCACTGAAGCTTTCTTT. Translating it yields CASSYRYGILRTEAFF.

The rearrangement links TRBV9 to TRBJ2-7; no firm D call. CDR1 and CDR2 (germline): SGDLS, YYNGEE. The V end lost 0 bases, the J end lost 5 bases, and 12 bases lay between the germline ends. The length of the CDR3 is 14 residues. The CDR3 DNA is TGTGCCAGCAGCGTAGCGGATGCTAGGGACGAGCAGTACTTC. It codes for CASSVADARDEQYF.

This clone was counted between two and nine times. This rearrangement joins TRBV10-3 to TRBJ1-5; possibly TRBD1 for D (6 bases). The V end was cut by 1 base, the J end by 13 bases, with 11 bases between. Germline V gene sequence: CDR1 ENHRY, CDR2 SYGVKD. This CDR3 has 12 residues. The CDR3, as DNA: TGTGCCATCAGTGAGTTACAGGGAACTCAGCATTTT. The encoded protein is CAISELQGTQHF.

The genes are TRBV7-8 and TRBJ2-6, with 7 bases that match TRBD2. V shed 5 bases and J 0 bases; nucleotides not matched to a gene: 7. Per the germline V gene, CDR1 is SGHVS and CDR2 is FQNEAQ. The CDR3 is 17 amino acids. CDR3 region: CASSGGEGFSGANVLTF. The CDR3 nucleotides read TGTGCCAGCAGCGGCGGGGAGGGCTTCTCTGGGGCCAACGTCCTGACTTTC.

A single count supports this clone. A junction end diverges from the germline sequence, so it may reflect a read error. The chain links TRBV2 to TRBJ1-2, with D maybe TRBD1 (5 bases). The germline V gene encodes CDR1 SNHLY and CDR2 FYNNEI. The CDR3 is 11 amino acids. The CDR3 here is CASRGEGLGPF. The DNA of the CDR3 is TGTGCCAGCAGGGGAGAGGGACTCGGCCCCTTC.

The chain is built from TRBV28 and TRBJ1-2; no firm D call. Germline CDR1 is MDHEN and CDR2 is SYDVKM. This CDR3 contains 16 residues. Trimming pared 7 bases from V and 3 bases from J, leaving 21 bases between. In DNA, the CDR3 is TGTGCCAGCAACCCCGGTTCGGCAGAATGGGACTATGGCTACACCTTC. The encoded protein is CASNPGSAEWDYGYTF.

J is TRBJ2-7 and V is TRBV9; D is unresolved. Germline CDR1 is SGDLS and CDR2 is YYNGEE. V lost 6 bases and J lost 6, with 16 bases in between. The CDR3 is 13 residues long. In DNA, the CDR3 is TGTGCCAGCAATCGCCGGGCCCGAGGCGAGCAGTACTTC. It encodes CASNRRARGEQYF.

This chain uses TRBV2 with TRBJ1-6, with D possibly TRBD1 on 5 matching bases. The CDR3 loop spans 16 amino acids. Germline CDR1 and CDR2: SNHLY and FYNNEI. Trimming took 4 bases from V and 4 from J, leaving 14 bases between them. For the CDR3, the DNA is TGTGCCAGCAGTGGGGGCCTGACGTGGTATAATTCACCCCTCCACTTT. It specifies CASSGGLTWYNSPLHF.

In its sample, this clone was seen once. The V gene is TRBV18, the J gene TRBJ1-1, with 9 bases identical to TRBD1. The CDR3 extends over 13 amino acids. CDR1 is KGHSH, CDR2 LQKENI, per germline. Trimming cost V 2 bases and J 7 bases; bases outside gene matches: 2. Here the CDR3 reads CASSPGTGIEAFF. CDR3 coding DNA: TGTGCCAGCTCACCAGGGACAGGGATTGAAGCTTTCTTT. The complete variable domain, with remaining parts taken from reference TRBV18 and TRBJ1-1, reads NAGVMQNPRHLVRRRGQEARLRCSPMKGHSHVYWYRQLPEEGLKFMVYLQKENIIDESGMPKERFSAEFPKEGPSILRIQQVVRGDSAAYFCASSPGTGIEAFFGQGTRLTVV.

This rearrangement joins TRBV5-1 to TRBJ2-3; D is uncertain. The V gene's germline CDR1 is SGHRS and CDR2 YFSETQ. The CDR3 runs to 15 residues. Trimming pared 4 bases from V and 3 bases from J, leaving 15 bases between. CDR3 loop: CASSPYSKATDTQYF. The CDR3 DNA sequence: TGCGCCAGCAGCCCATACAGCAAGGCTACAGATACGCAGTATTTT.

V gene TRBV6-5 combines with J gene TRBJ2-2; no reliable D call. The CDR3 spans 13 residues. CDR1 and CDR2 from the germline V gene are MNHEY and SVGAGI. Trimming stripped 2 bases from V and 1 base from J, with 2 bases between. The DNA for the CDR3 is TGTGCCAGCAGTTACGAGAACACCGGGGAGCTGTTTTTT. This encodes CASSYENTGELFF.

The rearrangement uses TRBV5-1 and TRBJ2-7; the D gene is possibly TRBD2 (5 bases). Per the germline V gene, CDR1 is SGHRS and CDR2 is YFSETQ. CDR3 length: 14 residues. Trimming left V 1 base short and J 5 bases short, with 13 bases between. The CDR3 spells CASSLFGSSNEQYF. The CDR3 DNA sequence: TGCGCCAGCAGCTTGTTTGGGAGTTCGAACGAGCAGTACTTC.

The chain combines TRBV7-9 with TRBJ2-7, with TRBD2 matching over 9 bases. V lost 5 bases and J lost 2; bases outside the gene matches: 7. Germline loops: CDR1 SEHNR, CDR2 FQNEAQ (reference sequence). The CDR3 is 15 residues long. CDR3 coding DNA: TGTGCCAGCAGCCGGAGAGCGGGAGGTCCCTACGAGCAGTACTTC. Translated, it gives CASSRRAGGPYEQYF.

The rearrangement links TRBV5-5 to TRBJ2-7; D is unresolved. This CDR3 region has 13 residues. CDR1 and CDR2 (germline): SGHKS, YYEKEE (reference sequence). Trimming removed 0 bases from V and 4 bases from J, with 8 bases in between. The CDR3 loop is CASSLEGMYEQYF. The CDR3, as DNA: TGTGCCAGCAGCTTGGAAGGGATGTACGAGCAGTACTTC.